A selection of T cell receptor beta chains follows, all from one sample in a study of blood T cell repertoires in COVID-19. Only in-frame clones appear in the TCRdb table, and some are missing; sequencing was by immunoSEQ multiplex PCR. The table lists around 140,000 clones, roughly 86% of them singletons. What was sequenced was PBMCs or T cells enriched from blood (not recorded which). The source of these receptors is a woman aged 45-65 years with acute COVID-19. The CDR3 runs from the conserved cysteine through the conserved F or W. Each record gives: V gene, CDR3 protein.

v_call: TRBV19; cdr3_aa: CASSIRGHTEAFF
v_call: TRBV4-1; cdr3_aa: CASSQTSGLVASYNEQFF
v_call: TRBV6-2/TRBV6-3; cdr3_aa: CASSYPNRGDYGYTF
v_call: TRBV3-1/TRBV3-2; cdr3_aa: CASSLSGTANYEKLFF
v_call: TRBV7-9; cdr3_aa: CASRGGLDTQYF
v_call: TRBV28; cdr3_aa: CASRKGGAANTEAFF
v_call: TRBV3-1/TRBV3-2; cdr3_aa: CASSTRAQGHEQYF
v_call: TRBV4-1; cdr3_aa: CASRETSGSSDTQYF
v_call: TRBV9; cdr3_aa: CASSSFPWTVECNEQFF
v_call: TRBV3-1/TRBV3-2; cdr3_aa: CASSQARGTQYF
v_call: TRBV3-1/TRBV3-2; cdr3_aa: CASSQDVGTGLDEQYF
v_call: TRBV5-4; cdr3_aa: CASSLALNEQFF
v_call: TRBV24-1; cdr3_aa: CATSDRDRLGQYF
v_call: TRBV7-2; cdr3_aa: CASSRPSGRAGETQYF
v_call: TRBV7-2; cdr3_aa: CASTVPVYGYTF
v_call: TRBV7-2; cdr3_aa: CASSFGGLAGGNEQFF
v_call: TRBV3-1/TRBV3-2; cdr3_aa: CASSSGAETQYF
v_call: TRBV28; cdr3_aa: CASRWDPGGGNQPQHF
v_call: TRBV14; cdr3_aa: CASSQGTGAYEQYF
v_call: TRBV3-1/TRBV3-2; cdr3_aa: CASSQGQGGYNEQFF
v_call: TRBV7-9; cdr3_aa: CASSLEFGGRARETQYF
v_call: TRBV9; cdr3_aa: CASSAPDVREISGELFF
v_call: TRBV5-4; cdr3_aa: CASSLGEYQETQYF
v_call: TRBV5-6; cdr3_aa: CASSLRTVSNQPQHF
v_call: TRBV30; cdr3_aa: CAWDRGGRDTQYF
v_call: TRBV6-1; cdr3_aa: CASSGTGVVGTTGELFF
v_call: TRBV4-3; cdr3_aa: CASSQDEQGYSYNSPLHF
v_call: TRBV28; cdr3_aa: CASRKGGSNYGYTF
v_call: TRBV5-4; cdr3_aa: CASNSLNTEAFF
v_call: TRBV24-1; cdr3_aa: CATSDNRGNYGYTF
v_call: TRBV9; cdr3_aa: CASSVTAQGYEQYF
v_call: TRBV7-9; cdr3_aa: CASSQGLTGELFF
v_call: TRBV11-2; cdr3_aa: CASSLGTGGLSSYEQYF
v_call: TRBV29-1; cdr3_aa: CSVEGPGGGLETQYF
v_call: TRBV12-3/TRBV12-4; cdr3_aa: CASSDSRYYEQYF
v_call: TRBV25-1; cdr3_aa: CASTPDTITDTQYF
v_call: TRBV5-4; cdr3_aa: CASSSAGRGEQYF
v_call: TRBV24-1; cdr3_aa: CATSDQGNTEAFF
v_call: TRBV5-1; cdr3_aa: CASSFEGDTEAFF
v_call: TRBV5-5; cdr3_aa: CASSSGPGQSTDTQYF
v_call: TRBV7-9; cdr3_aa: CASSLTSGNSYEQYF
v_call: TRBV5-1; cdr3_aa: CASSFLRQANEKLFF
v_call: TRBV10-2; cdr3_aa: CASSDRGGTDTQYF
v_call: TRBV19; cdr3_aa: CASSTDSHEKAFF
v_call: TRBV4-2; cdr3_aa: CASSQEPPGAYNSPLHF
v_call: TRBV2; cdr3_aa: CAGGQGPGTEAFF
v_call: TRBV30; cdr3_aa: CAGRGSTTQETQYF
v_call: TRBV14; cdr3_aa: CASRRDRGYGYTF
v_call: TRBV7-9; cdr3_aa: CASSPPGTVNTEAFF
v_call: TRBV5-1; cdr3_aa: CASSYRVGGNEQYF
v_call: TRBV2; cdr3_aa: CATPSTSGKWNEQFF
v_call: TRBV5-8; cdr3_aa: CASSLVALASGYNEQFF
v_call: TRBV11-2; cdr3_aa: CASSLDHLGGMPQHF
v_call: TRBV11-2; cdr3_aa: CASSSGLAGPYNEQFF
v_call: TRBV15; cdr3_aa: CATSREKGGQETQYF
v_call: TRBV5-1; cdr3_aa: CASSLGTGDEKLFF
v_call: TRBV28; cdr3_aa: CASSPRSAHEQYF
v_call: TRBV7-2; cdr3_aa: CASSPSAGGPNEQFF
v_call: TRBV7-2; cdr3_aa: CASSSGRGAGLSSYNEQFF